This T cell receptor (beta chain) was profiled in a study of T-cell memory formation after mild COVID-19. Concerning this clonotype itself: Its target is unknown.

The study, taken as a whole, reports: The CD4+ clones that contracted clustered mainly within CM and EM, and the CD8+ clones concentrated in EMRA. The study detected some responding clones in pre-infection memory, suggesting cross-reactive memory joined.

The TCR alpha and TCR beta cDNA libraries, bearing sample barcodes and UMIs, were generated by 5'RACE using constant-segment primers. TCRdb re-derived calls from the 5' RACE reads in MiXCR, one entry per CDR3 protein. The data contain about 140,000 distinct CDR3 sequences, roughly 13% of them seen just once; the ten biggest clones take up under 30%. This sequence was found in an adult woman who had mild COVID-19 (a few samples of this study predate the infection). Cell type and time point are not known. Material for sequencing was PBMCs or a T cell subset sorted from them (not recorded which).

In DNA form, the CDR3 reads TGTGCCAGCAGCCAAGGAGGGGGGGCGGTAAAGACCCAGTACTTC. Protein product: CASSQGGGAVKTQYF. The genes are TRBV3-1 and TRBJ2-5, with a possible D match to TRBD2 (7 bases). Trimming took 1 base from V and 6 from J, leaving 15 bases between them. CDR3 length: 15 amino acids. Per the germline V gene, CDR1 is LGHDT and CDR2 is YNNKEL (reference sequence).